This T cell receptor beta chain was recorded in a study of Ad26.COV2.S vaccination and SARS-CoV-2 variants. In the study overall: Of the COV1001 trial arms, the Ad26.COV2.S arm included the donor. Study-level results: Placebo and vaccine recipients had non-spike TCR breadth that was similar. Breadth, reportedly substantial, characterized the spike-specific CD8+ and CD4+ T cell responses after vaccination.

As concerns this clone: Its specificity is not known.

Indicated treatment: around 19 received Ad26.COV2.S at low or high dose, single or two shots; 5 received placebo; per-sample allocation not given. Sample collection was performed on day 63 after the first vaccine or placebo injection. An adult of 18-55 years in Boston served as donor. The data were produced by immunoSEQ multiplex PCR, yet TCRdb's version contains in-frame clones alone and is incomplete. The profile shows around 300,000 clones, around 90% of them singletons. V gave up 1 base and J gave up 7 bases, with 8 bases separating them. This CDR3 is 13 amino acids long. CDR1 and CDR2 from the germline V gene are SGHTA and FQGNSA.

V gene TRBV7-2 combines with J gene TRBJ2-1; no reliable D call. Sequencing was performed on peripheral blood, taken in a trial of Ad26.COV2.S vaccine versus placebo. The receptor comes from a person between 18 and 59 years old who received the Ad26.COV2.S COVID-19 vaccine or a placebo. CDR3: CASSLDSPNEQFF. The CDR3 DNA follows: TGTGCCAGCAGCTTAGACTCCCCGAATGAGCAGTTCTTC.